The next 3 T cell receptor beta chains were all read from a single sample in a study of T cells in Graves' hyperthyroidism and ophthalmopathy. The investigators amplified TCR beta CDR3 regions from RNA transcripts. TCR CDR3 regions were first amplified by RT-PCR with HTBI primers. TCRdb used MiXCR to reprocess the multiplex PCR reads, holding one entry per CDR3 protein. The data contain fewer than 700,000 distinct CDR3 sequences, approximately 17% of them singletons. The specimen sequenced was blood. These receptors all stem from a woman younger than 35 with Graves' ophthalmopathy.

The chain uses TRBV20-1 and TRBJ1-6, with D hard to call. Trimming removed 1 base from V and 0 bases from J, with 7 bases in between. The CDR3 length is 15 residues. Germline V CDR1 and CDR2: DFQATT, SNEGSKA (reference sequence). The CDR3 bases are TGCAGTGCTAGAGGTTTGAGCTCCTATAATTCACCCCTCCACTTT. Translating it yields CSARGLSSYNSPLHF.

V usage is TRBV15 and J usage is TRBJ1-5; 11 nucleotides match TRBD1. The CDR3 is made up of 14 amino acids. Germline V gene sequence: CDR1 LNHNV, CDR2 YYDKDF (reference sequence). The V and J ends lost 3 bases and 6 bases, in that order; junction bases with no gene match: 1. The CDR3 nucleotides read TGTGCCACCAGCAGGGACAGGGGGCCTCAGCCCCAGCATTTT. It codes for CATSRDRGPQPQHF.

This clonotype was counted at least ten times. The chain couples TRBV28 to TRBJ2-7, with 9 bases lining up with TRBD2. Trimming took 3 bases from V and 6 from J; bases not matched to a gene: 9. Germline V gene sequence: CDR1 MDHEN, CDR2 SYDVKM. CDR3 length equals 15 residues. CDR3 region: CASSFVNSGSSEQYF. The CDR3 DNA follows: TGTGCCAGCAGTTTTGTAAATAGCGGGAGTTCCGAGCAGTACTTC.